This T cell receptor beta chain emerged from a study of spatial heterogeneity in lung cancer. As for the study in general: Compared with alpha-chain sequences, beta-chain sequences were consistently detected in greater numbers. For the average unique TCR and UMI combination, more than 8.5 occurrences appeared in raw reads.

This clonotype was counted only a few times. The time point here: sample taken at primary tumor resection. The input material, whole RNA from tumor, nontumor lung or frozen PBMC, was sequenced unsorted. Donation came from some 73 patients with untreated early-stage non-small cell lung cancer. A unique molecular identifier was attached to every TCR cDNA molecule. TCRdb called the 5' RACE reads again in MiXCR, with one record for every CDR3 protein. The sample has 10,000 to 15,000 distinct CDR3 sequences, approximately 17% seen once. Per the germline V gene, CDR1 is MGHDK and CDR2 is SYGVNS. With 4 bases removed from V and 1 base from J, the gap between germline ends came to 19 bases. This CDR3 has 17 residues.

The specimen comprised PBMCs, sampled at surgery. The rearrangement links TRBV25-1 to TRBJ2-5; weak D call: TRBD1 (6 bases). The receptor was derived from a male donor with early-stage non-small cell lung cancer. The DNA of the CDR3 is TGTGCCAGCAGTGTCAACACCGGGACACGTATCCAAGAGACCCAGTACTTC. Protein: CASSVNTGTRIQETQYF.